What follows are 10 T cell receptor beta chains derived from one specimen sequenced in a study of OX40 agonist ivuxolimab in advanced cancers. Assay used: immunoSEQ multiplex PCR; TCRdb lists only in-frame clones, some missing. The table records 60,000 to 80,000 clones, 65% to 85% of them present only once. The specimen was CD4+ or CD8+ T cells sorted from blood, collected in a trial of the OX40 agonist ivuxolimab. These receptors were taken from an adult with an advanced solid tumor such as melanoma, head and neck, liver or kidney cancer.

The CDR3 reads CASIHRGGNTIYF. In DNA form, the CDR3 reads TGTGCCAGCATCCACAGGGGTGGAAACACCATATATTTT. The chain has TRBV6-6 and TRBJ1-3; 7 bases are shared with TRBD1. With 7 bases clipped from V and 3 bases from J, the junction kept 3 bases outside the gene matches. Germline CDR1 and CDR2: MNHNY and SVGAGI (reference sequence). CDR3 length: 13 amino acids.

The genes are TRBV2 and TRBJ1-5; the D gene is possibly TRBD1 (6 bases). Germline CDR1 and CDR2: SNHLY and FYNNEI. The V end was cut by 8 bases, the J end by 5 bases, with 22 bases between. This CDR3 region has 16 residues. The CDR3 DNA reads TGTGCCAGCGTCGGGGGCGCGGGGATTGGCGATCAGCCCCAGCATTTT. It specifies CASVGGAGIGDQPQHF.

The CDR3: CASSEWAENTGELFF. The CDR3 DNA sequence: TGTGCCAGCAGTGAATGGGCAGAAAACACCGGGGAGCTGTTTTTT. This chain uses TRBV6-1 with TRBJ2-2; D remains unclear. Germline V gene data show CDR1 as MNHNS and CDR2 as SASEGT. The CDR3 covers 15 residues. V gave up 2 bases and J gave up 2 bases, with 9 bases separating them.

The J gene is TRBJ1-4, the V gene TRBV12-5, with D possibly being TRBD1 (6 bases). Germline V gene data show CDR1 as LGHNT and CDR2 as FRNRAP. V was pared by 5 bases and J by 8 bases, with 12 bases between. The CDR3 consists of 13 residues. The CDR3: CASGAQGREKLFF. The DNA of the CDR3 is TGTGCTAGTGGTGCTCAGGGGAGGGAAAAACTGTTTTTT.

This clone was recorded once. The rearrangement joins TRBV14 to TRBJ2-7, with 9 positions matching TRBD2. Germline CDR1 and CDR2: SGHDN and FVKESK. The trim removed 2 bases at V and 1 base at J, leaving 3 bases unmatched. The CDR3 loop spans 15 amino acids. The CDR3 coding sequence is TGTGCCAGCAGCCAATTAGCGGGGGCTTCCTACGAGCAGTACTTC. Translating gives CASSQLAGASYEQYF.

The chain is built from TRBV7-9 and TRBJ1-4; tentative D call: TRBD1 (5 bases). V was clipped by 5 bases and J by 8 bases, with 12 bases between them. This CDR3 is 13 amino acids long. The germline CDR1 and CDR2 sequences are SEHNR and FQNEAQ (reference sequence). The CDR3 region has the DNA TGTGCCAGCAGCCCAAGAAGGGGCGAAAAACTGTTTTTT. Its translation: CASSPRRGEKLFF.

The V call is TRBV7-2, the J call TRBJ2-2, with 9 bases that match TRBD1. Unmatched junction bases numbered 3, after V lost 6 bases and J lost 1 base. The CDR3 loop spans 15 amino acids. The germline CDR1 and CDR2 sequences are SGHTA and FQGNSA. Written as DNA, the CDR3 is TGTGCCAGCAGGGCGGACAGGGGGAACACCGGGGAGCTGTTTTTT. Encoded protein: CASRADRGNTGELFF.

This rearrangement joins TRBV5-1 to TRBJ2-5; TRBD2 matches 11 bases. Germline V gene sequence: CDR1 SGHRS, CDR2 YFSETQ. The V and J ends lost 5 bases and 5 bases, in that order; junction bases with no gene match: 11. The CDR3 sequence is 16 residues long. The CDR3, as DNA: TGCGCCAGCAGTCCAGGTAGCGGGGGGGCAGAGGAGACCCAGTACTTC. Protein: CASSPGSGGAEETQYF.

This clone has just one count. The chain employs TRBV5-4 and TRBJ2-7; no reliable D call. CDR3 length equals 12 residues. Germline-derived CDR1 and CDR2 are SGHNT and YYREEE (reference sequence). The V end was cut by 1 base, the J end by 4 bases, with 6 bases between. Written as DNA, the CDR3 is TGTGCCAGCAGCTTGCCTGGATACGAGCAGTACTTC. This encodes CASSLPGYEQYF.

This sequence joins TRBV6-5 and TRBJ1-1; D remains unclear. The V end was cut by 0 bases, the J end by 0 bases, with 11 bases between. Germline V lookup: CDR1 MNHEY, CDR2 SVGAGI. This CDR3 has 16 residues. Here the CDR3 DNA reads TGTGCCAGCAGTTACTCGGGGAGTAAGGTGAACACTGAAGCTTTCTTT. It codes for CASSYSGSKVNTEAFF.